The 20 T cell receptor beta chains below all came from one sample that was sequenced in a study of CD8 T cells in Susac syndrome. Reverse transcription of 0.5 to 1 ug RNA was performed with random hexamers. TCRdb itself ran the immunoSEQ multiplex PCR reads through MiXCR, one entry per CDR3 protein. The sample has 130,000 to 150,000 distinct CDR3 sequences; over 85% are singletons. The material sequenced was CD8+ T cells from PBMCs. All receptors come from a human donor in good health.

This rearrangement joins TRBV27 to TRBJ1-5; D is perhaps TRBD1 (6 bases). Per the germline V gene, CDR1 is MNHEY and CDR2 is SMNVEV (reference sequence). The CDR3 is 14 amino acids. Trimming left V 4 bases short and J 5 bases short, with 12 bases between. The CDR3 region is CASSSTQGYQPQHF. CDR3 nucleotides: TGTGCCAGCAGTTCGACACAGGGTTATCAGCCCCAGCATTTT.

The rearrangement joins TRBV7-2 to TRBJ2-7; 8 bases line up with TRBD1. J gave up 2 bases and V 5 bases, and 8 bases lay outside the gene matches. From germline, CDR1 is SGHTA and CDR2 FQGNSA. This CDR3 has 15 residues. CDR3 coding DNA: TGTGCCAGCAGCCAAGGGGTGACAGGGGCCTACGAGCAGTACTTC. It yields the protein CASSQGVTGAYEQYF.

This chain links TRBV7-2 with TRBJ2-3, with TRBD2 as a possible D gene (5 bases). Germline assignment: CDR1 SGHTA and CDR2 FQGNSA. CDR3 length: 15 residues. Trimming pared 3 bases from V and 0 bases from J, leaving 10 bases between. The CDR3, as DNA: TGTGCCAGCAGCTTGTGGGAGACTAGCACAGATACGCAGTATTTT. As protein: CASSLWETSTDTQYF.

This sequence joins TRBV28 and TRBJ1-1; D remains unclear. The CDR3 consists of 15 residues. In germline, CDR1 is MDHEN, CDR2 SYDVKM. Trimming left V 7 bases short and J 4 bases short, with 19 bases between. The CDR3 protein is CASIREAGRGTEAFF. CDR3 bases: TGTGCCAGCATCCGGGAGGCAGGCCGGGGCACTGAAGCTTTCTTT.

The chain combines TRBV12-3 or TRBV12-4 with TRBJ1-5; no firm D call. V was shortened by 3 bases and J by 8 bases, with 8 bases between the two germline ends. This CDR3 region has 12 residues. Here the CDR3 reads CASSFVGEPQHF. The CDR3 DNA is TGTGCCAGCAGTTTTGTCGGTGAGCCCCAGCATTTT.

This chain joins TRBV28 and TRBJ2-1; TRBD2 aligns across 8 bases. The CDR3 length is 16 residues. CDR1 and CDR2 from the germline V gene are MDHEN and SYDVKM. Trimming at V came to 3 bases and at J to 9 bases, leaving 13 bases not matched to a gene. DNA for the CDR3: TGTGCCAGCAGTTTCCCCAGGCGGGAGGAATTTTCTGAGCAGTTCTTC. This encodes CASSFPRREEFSEQFF. Based on the CDR3 plus reference TRBV28 and TRBJ2-1, the full variable domain is DVKVTQSSRYLVKRTGEKVFLECVQDMDHENMFWYRQDPGLGLRLIYFSYDVKMKEKGDIPEGYSVSREKKERFSLILESASTNQTSMYLCASSFPRREEFSEQFFGPGTRLTVL.

The rearrangement uses TRBV14 and TRBJ2-7; 7 bases line up with TRBD2. The CDR3 extends over 18 amino acids. Germline V gene sequence: CDR1 SGHDN, CDR2 FVKESK. V was pared by 0 bases and J by 0 bases, with 11 bases of the junction left unmatched. The CDR3 spells CASSQDTIGEGSSYEQYF. For the CDR3, the DNA is TGTGCCAGCAGCCAAGACACAATTGGGGAGGGGAGCTCCTACGAGCAGTACTTC.

The chain recombines TRBV29-1 with TRBJ2-1; 7 bases are a match to TRBD2. This CDR3 is 14 amino acids long. J was trimmed by 3 bases and V by 6 bases; bases with no gene match: 8. The V gene's germline CDR1 is SQVTM and CDR2 ANQGSEA. The CDR3 DNA sequence: TGCAGCGTCCCCCTAGCGGTAGGCTACAATGAGCAGTTCTTC. As protein: CSVPLAVGYNEQFF.

The rearrangement links TRBV15 to TRBJ1-5; TRBD1 is a possible D gene (5 bases). The germline V gene encodes CDR1 LNHNV and CDR2 YYDKDF (reference sequence). This CDR3 region has 13 residues. V was trimmed by 2 bases and J by 10 bases, leaving 12 bases between them. The CDR3 DNA follows: TGTGCCACCAGCAGACAGAGTGACAGACCCCAGCATTTT. Its translation: CATSRQSDRPQHF.

This sequence joins TRBV10-3 and TRBJ2-5, with D possibly TRBD2 on 6 matching bases. Deletions cut 3 bases from V and 3 bases from J, with 14 bases between. CDR1 ENHRY and CDR2 SYGVKD come from the germline V gene. The CDR3 contains 15 residues. CDR3 region: CAISDPSAYKETQYF. CDR3 bases: TGTGCCATCAGTGACCCTAGCGCCTACAAAGAGACCCAGTACTTC.

This chain connects TRBV7-9 to TRBJ2-7; D not resolved. The CDR3 covers 12 residues. Per germline, CDR1 SEHNR and CDR2 FQNEAQ (reference sequence). V was shortened by 0 bases and J by 6 bases, with 6 bases between the two germline ends. The CDR3 coding sequence is TGTGCCAGCAGCTTAGCGGCTAGCGAGCAGTACTTC. Protein: CASSLAASEQYF. The variable domain in full, completed from reference TRBV7-9 and TRBJ2-7, reads DTGVSQNPRHKITKRGQNVTFRCDPISEHNRLYWYRQTLGQGPEFLTYFQNEAQLEKSRLLSDRFSAERPKGSFSTLEIQRTEQGDSAMYLCASSLAASEQYFGPGTRLTVT.

The J gene is TRBJ1-1, the V gene TRBV6-5, with D unclear. The germline CDR1 and CDR2 sequences are MNHEY and SVGAGI. The CDR3 spans 12 residues. The V gene lost 5 bases and the J gene lost 8 bases, with 12 bases spanning the gap. As DNA, the CDR3 is TGTGCCAGCAGTAACGGGCTAACCGAAGCTTTCTTT. Its translation: CASSNGLTEAFF.

The CDR3 is CSVLSPLLRGGELFF. Written as DNA, the CDR3 is TGCAGCGTTCTCTCGCCCCTATTAAGGGGCGGGGAGCTGTTTTTT. The V gene is TRBV29-1, the J gene TRBJ2-2, with D possibly matching TRBD1 (5 bases). The CDR3 is 15 amino acids. Trimming left V 5 bases short and J 7 bases short, with 20 bases between. Per the germline V gene, CDR1 is SQVTM and CDR2 is ANQGSEA.

The chain joins TRBV6-1 to TRBJ2-5, with 11 nucleotides matching TRBD2. The V gene's germline CDR1 is MNHNS and CDR2 SASEGT. Losses at the gene ends were 4 bases for V and 4 bases for J; bases not matched to a gene: 2. The CDR3 is 14 amino acids. The CDR3 region has the DNA TGTGCCAGCAGTGGCGGACTAGCGGGAGAGACCCAGTACTTC. Translated, it gives CASSGGLAGETQYF.

The chain couples TRBV7-9 to TRBJ2-3, with TRBD1 as a possible D gene (5 bases). Between the trimmed V and J ends, which lost 5 bases and 2 bases, there was a span of 14 bases. The CDR3 extends over 15 amino acids. CDR1 is SEHNR and CDR2 is FQNEAQ in the germline V gene (reference sequence). CDR3 in amino acids: CASSLLQGDTDTQYF. CDR3 DNA sequence: TGTGCCAGCAGCCTGCTACAAGGGGACACAGATACGCAGTATTTT.

V is TRBV18 and J is TRBJ2-7, with D uncertain. The V and J ends lost 6 bases and 0 bases respectively, with 9 bases between them. Germline CDR1 KGHSH, CDR2 LQKENI. This CDR3 region has 13 residues. As DNA, the CDR3 is TGTGCCAGCTCTATCACATCCTCCTACGAGCAGTACTTC. Protein sequence: CASSITSSYEQYF.

This clonotype has only one observation. J is TRBJ2-7 and V is TRBV2, with a weak D call TRBD1 (5 bases). In germline, CDR1 is SNHLY, CDR2 FYNNEI. Deletions cut 8 bases from V and 2 bases from J, with 13 bases between. The CDR3 sequence is 13 residues long. The chain's CDR3 is CASSQGITYEQYF. Here the CDR3 DNA reads TGTGCCAGCTCCCAGGGAATAACCTACGAGCAGTACTTC. Using reference TRBV2 and TRBJ2-7 for the parts outside the CDR3, the full variable domain is EPEVTQTPSHQVTQMGQEVILRCVPISNHLYFYWYRQILGQKVEFLVSFYNNEISEKSEIFDDQFSVERPDGSNFTLKIRSTKLEDSAMYFCASSQGITYEQYFGPGTRLTVT.

J is TRBJ1-2 and V is TRBV28, with TRBD1 matching over 8 bases. CDR3 length: 14 residues. Germline V CDR1 and CDR2: MDHEN, SYDVKM. V shed 2 bases, J shed 4 bases, and the junction held 3 bases outside the gene matches. CDR3 residues: CASSLQGALYGYTF. The DNA for the CDR3 is TGTGCCAGCAGTTTACAGGGGGCGCTCTATGGCTACACCTTC.

The chain recombines TRBV27 with TRBJ1-1; a possible D gene is TRBD1 (5 bases). CDR1 MNHEY and CDR2 SMNVEV come from the germline V gene (reference sequence). The CDR3 has 13 residues. Trimming removed 6 bases at V and 7 bases at J, with 15 bases between. Here the CDR3 reads CASSVSGESEAFF. CDR3 nucleotide sequence: TGTGCCAGCAGCGTATCGGGGGAAAGTGAAGCTTTCTTT.

This clonotype was detected once. The CDR3 DNA reads as TGCGCCAGCAGCCAAACAGGAATCGATACGCAGTATTTT. It encodes CASSQTGIDTQYF. The chain combines TRBV4-3 with TRBJ2-3, with D tentatively TRBD1 (5 bases). The CDR3 consists of 13 residues. Trimming took 2 bases from V and 6 from J, leaving 9 bases between them. Germline CDR1 LGHNA, CDR2 YSLEER.